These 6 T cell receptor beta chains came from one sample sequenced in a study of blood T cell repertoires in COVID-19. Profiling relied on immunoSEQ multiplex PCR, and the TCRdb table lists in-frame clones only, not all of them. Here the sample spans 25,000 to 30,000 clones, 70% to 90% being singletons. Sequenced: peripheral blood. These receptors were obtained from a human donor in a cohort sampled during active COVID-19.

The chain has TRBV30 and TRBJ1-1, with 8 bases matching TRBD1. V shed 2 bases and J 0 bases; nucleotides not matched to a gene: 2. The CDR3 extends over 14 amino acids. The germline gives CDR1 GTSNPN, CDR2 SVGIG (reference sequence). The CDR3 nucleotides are TGTGCCTGGAGTAGGACAGGGCTGAACACTGAAGCTTTCTTT. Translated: CAWSRTGLNTEAFF. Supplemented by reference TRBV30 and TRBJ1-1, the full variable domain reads SQTIHQWPATLVQPVGSPLSLECTVEGTSNPNLYWYRQAAGRGLQLLFYSVGIGQISSEVPQNLSASRPQDRQFILSSKKLLLSDSGFYLCAWSRTGLNTEAFFGQGTRLTVV.

CDR3 region: CASSEGGMETQYF. The CDR3 DNA reads TGTGCCAGCAGTGAGGGGGGGATGGAGACCCAGTACTTC. The chain carries TRBV6-1 and TRBJ2-5, with 7 nucleotides matching TRBD2. Trimming took 3 bases from V and 5 from J; bases not matched to a gene: 3. The CDR3 totals 13 residues. Germline V gene lookup returns CDR1 MNHNS and CDR2 SASEGT.

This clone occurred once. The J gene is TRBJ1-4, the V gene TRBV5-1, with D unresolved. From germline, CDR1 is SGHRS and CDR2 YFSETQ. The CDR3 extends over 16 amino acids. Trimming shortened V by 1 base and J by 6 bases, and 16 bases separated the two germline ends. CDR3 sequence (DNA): TGCGCCAGCAGCTTGAGTCCCATACGCGAGGATGAAAAACTGTTTTTT. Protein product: CASSLSPIREDEKLFF.

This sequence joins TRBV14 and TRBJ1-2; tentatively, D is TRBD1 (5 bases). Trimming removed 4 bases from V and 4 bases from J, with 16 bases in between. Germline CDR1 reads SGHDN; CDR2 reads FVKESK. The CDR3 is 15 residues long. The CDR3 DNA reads TGTGCCAGCAGCCCGTCCGCATACAGGATCTATGGCTACACCTTC. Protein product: CASSPSAYRIYGYTF.

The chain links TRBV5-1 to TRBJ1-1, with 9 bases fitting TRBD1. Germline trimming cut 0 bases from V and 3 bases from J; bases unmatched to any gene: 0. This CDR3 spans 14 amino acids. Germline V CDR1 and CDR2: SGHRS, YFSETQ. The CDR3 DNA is TGCGCCAGCAGCTTGGGGACAGGGGACACTGAAGCTTTCTTT. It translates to CASSLGTGDTEAFF. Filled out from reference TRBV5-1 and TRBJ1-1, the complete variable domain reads KAGVTQTPRYLIKTRGQQVTLSCSPISGHRSVSWYQQTPGQGLQFLFEYFSETQRNKGNFPGRFSGRQFSNSRSEMNVSTLELGDSALYLCASSLGTGDTEAFFGQGTRLTVV.

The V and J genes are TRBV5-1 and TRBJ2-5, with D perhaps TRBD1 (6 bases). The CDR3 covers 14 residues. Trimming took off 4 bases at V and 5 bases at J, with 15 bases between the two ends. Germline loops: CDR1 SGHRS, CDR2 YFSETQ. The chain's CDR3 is CASSLSGEGETQYF. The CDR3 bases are TGCGCCAGCAGCCTATCAGGGGAAGGGGAGACCCAGTACTTC. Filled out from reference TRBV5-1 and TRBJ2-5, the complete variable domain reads KAGVTQTPRYLIKTRGQQVTLSCSPISGHRSVSWYQQTPGQGLQFLFEYFSETQRNKGNFPGRFSGRQFSNSRSEMNVSTLELGDSALYLCASSLSGEGETQYFGPGTRLLVL.